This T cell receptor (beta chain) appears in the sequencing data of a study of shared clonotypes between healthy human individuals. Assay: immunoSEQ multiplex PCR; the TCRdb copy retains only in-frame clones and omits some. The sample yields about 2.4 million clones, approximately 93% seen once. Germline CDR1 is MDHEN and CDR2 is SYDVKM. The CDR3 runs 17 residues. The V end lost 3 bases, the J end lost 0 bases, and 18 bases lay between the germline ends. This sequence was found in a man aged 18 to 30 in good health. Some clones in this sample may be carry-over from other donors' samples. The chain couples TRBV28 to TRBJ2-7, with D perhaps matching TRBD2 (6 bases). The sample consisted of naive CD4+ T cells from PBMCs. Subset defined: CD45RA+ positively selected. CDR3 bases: TGTGCCAGCAGTTTCCCCCGCGGGGACGGGAGCTCCTACGAGCAGTACTTC. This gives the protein CASSFPRGDGSSYEQYF. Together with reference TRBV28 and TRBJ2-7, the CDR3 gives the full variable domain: DVKVTQSSRYLVKRTGEKVFLECVQDMDHENMFWYRQDPGLGLRLIYFSYDVKMKEKGDIPEGYSVSREKKERFSLILESASTNQTSMYLCASSFPRGDGSSYEQYFGPGTRLTVT.